Below are 5 T cell receptor beta chains sequenced from a single sample in a study of blood T cells in healthy people across ages. Using a J-beta primer mix together with a sample-barcoded 5' primer, a second PCR was run for roughly 7 to 11 cycles. MiXCR, run by TCRdb on the 5' RACE reads, gives a single entry per CDR3 protein. The repertoire holds hundreds of thousands of distinct CDR3 sequences, with around 62% as singletons. The sample comprised blood. The source is a man aged 25-45 years in good health.

A few counts support this clonotype. This rearrangement joins TRBV12-3 or TRBV12-4 to TRBJ2-3, with 10 bases matching TRBD2. This CDR3 is built from 15 residues. Trimming removed 3 bases from V and 1 base from J; junction bases left unmatched: 1. CDR3 in amino acids: CASSFGLAGTDTQYF. The CDR3 DNA sequence: TGTGCCAGCAGTTTTGGACTAGCGGGCACAGATACGCAGTATTTT.

The chain is built from TRBV6-2 or TRBV6-3 and TRBJ2-5; TRBD1 is a possible D gene (5 bases). The last part of the DNA fits TRBJ2-1 better; the J call may be wrong. This CDR3 comprises 13 residues. Germline V gene sequence: CDR1 MNHEY, CDR2 SVGEGT. The DNA for the CDR3 is TGTGCCAGTAGGGGCGACATCCAAGAGACCCAGTTCTTC. Protein sequence: CASRGDIQETQFF.

There are a few counts of this clonotype. This chain joins TRBV28 and TRBJ2-7, with 15 bases aligning to TRBD2. V dropped 2 bases and J dropped 4; count of bases not matched to a gene: 12. This CDR3 region has 19 residues. The germline gives CDR1 MDHEN, CDR2 SYDVKM. CDR3 in amino acids: CASSLRNGLAGGPVYEQYF. For the CDR3, the DNA is TGTGCCAGCAGTTTACGAAATGGACTAGCGGGGGGGCCTGTATACGAGCAGTACTTC.

This clonotype was counted only a few times. V is TRBV7-2 and J is TRBJ2-5, with 12 bases aligning to TRBD2. CDR3 size: 15 residues. Germline-derived CDR1 and CDR2 are SGHTA and FQGNSA. V lost 5 bases to trimming and J lost 4 bases; unmatched junction nucleotides: 5. Here the CDR3 DNA reads TGTGCCAGCAGCACCCTAGCGGGGGGGCGAGAGACCCAGTACTTC. It is translated as CASSTLAGGRETQYF.

This clonotype was seen at least ten times. V usage is TRBV24-1 and J usage is TRBJ2-5, with TRBD2 identical over 12 bases. The V gene's germline CDR1 is KGHDR and CDR2 SFDVKD. The CDR3 runs to 16 residues. V lost 4 bases to trimming and J lost 2 bases; unmatched junction nucleotides: 4. CDR3 DNA sequence: TGTGCCACCAGTGAACAAGGGACTAGCGGGCAAGAGACCCAGTACTTC. This translates into CATSEQGTSGQETQYF.